One sample yielded the 15 T cell receptor beta chains listed below, sequenced in a study of T-cell memory formation after mild COVID-19. MiXCR was run by TCRdb on the 5' RACE reads, yielding one entry per CDR3 protein. Of about 180,000 distinct CDR3 sequences detected, under 20% appear once; the ten largest clones hold around 1.9%. The sample consisted of PBMCs or a T cell subset sorted from them (not recorded which). Receptors were obtained from an adult woman who had mild COVID-19 (a few samples of this study predate the infection). Cell type and time point are not known.

The J gene is TRBJ1-5, the V gene TRBV12-3 or TRBV12-4, with TRBD1 matching 8 bases. This CDR3 is built from 16 residues. Trimming at V came to 2 bases and at J to 7 bases, leaving 10 bases not matched to a gene. CDR3 sequence reads: CASSLFGQGAGQPQHF. CDR3 DNA: TGTGCCAGCAGTTTATTTGGGCAGGGGGCCGGGCAGCCCCAGCATTTT.

This sequence joins TRBV5-1 and TRBJ2-7, with a weak D call TRBD2 (5 bases). Germline lookup yields CDR1 SGHRS and CDR2 YFSETQ. The V gene lost 0 bases and the J gene lost 0 bases, with 7 bases spanning the gap. The CDR3 contains 14 residues. The CDR3, as DNA: TGCGCCAGCAGCTTGGACAGCGGCTCCTACGAGCAGTACTTC. It specifies CASSLDSGSYEQYF. The full variable domain, with the rest looked up from reference TRBV5-1 and TRBJ2-7, is KAGVTQTPRYLIKTRGQQVTLSCSPISGHRSVSWYQQTPGQGLQFLFEYFSETQRNKGNFPGRFSGRQFSNSRSEMNVSTLELGDSALYLCASSLDSGSYEQYFGPGTRLTVT.

This clonotype has only a few counts. In DNA form, the CDR3 reads TGTGCCAGTAGTAGACCGGGACAGAATTATCAGCCCCAGCATTTT. Its translation: CASSRPGQNYQPQHF. This rearrangement joins TRBV19 to TRBJ1-5; TRBD1 aligns across 7 bases. The germline V gene has CDR1 LNHDA and CDR2 SQIVND (reference sequence). The CDR3 extends over 15 amino acids. The J segment lost 5 bases and the V segment lost 4 bases, leaving 8 bases of the junction unmatched. The full variable domain, rest sourced from reference TRBV19 and TRBJ1-5, is DGGITQSPKYLFRKEGQNVTLSCEQNLNHDAMYWYRQDPGQGLRLIYYSQIVNDFQKGDIAEGYSVSREKKESFPLTVTSAQKNPTAFYLCASSRPGQNYQPQHFGDGTRLSIL.

This sequence joins TRBV5-1 and TRBJ2-1; 15 nucleotides line up with TRBD2. Trimming removed 5 bases from V and 3 bases from J; junction bases left unmatched: 6. The CDR3 contains 17 residues. CDR1 and CDR2 from the germline V gene are SGHRS and YFSETQ. This CDR3 is CASRTGTSGRNYNEQFF. CDR3 sequence (DNA): TGCGCCAGCAGGACTGGGACTAGCGGGAGGAACTACAATGAGCAGTTCTTC.

The CDR3 DNA is TGTGCCAGCAGCTTAACTAGCGGGGGCCAAGAGACCCAGTACTTC. Residues: CASSLTSGGQETQYF. The chain joins TRBV7-2 to TRBJ2-5; TRBD2 matches 11 bases. The germline CDR1 and CDR2 sequences are SGHTA and FQGNSA. V shed 2 bases and J 1 base; nucleotides not matched to a gene: 0. The CDR3 runs 15 residues.

The chain has TRBV29-1 and TRBJ2-7; D may be TRBD1 (7 bases). Germline V lookup: CDR1 SQVTM, CDR2 ANQGSEA. With 3 bases removed from V and 4 bases from J, the gap between germline ends came to 16 bases. This CDR3 has 14 residues. The CDR3 is CSVEVAGGFYEQYF. Here the CDR3 DNA reads TGCAGCGTTGAGGTGGCAGGGGGGTTTTACGAGCAGTACTTC.

This clonotype has just a few counts. J is TRBJ2-3 and V is TRBV7-3; the D is unclear. The CDR3 contains 13 residues. Germline values: CDR1 SGHTA, CDR2 FQGTGA. V was pared by 3 bases and J by 0 bases, with 4 bases between. CDR3 nucleotides: TGTGCCAGCAGCTTGTCAAGCACAGATACGCAGTATTTT. It codes for CASSLSSTDTQYF.

CDR3 DNA: TGTGCCACCAGTGATGGCAAGGGGGGTTACAATGAGCAGTTCTTC. Protein sequence: CATSDGKGGYNEQFF. The rearrangement uses TRBV24-1 and TRBJ2-1, with D perhaps given as TRBD1 or TRBD2 (6 bases each). Trimming left V 3 bases short and J 4 bases short, with 12 bases between. The CDR3 extends over 15 amino acids. Germline V gives CDR1 KGHDR, CDR2 SFDVKD.

This clonotype appeared a few times. This rearrangement joins TRBV13 to TRBJ2-5; D unresolved. Germline lookup yields CDR1 PRHDT and CDR2 FYEKMQ (reference sequence). V lost 2 bases and J lost 5, with 9 bases in between. CDR3 length: 13 amino acids. DNA of the CDR3: TGTGCCAGCAGCTTACGATCGCGGGAGACCCAGTACTTC. Its protein product is CASSLRSRETQYF.

This clonotype has more than one count but fewer than ten. The V call is TRBV20-1, the J call TRBJ2-7, with D tentatively TRBD2 (6 bases). The CDR3 has 14 amino acids. The V and J ends lost 5 bases and 2 bases respectively, with 16 bases between them. Germline loops: CDR1 DFQATT, CDR2 SNEGSKA (reference sequence). The DNA of the CDR3 is TGCAGTGCTCTAGGGGCGGGATCCACCTACGAGCAGTACTTC. Translation: CSALGAGSTYEQYF.

The chain combines TRBV6-5 with TRBJ2-6, with 8 bases fitting TRBD1. Trimming cost V 2 bases and J 4 bases; bases outside gene matches: 7. CDR3 length equals 17 residues. Germline-derived CDR1 and CDR2 are MNHEY and SVGAGI. CDR3 nucleotide sequence: TGTGCCAGCAGTTACGCCAGGGGGCTAGCCGGGGCCAACGTCCTGACTTTC. Translation: CASSYARGLAGANVLTF.

This rearrangement joins TRBV5-1 to TRBJ2-1; 12 bases agree with TRBD1. This CDR3 has 14 amino acids. Germline V gives CDR1 SGHRS, CDR2 YFSETQ. V lost 4 bases, J lost 15 bases, and 11 bases stayed unmatched. The CDR3 is CASSARDRGLSSFF. In DNA, the CDR3 is TGCGCCAGCAGCGCCCGGGACAGGGGGCTCAGCTCGTTCTTC. Filled out from reference TRBV5-1 and TRBJ2-1, the complete variable domain reads KAGVTQTPRYLIKTRGQQVTLSCSPISGHRSVSWYQQTPGQGLQFLFEYFSETQRNKGNFPGRFSGRQFSNSRSEMNVSTLELGDSALYLCASSARDRGLSSFFGPGTRLTVL.

The genes are TRBV20-1 and TRBJ1-2, with D tentatively TRBD1 (6 bases). Trimming took off 3 bases at V and 1 base at J, with 18 bases between the two ends. CDR3 length: 16 amino acids. The germline V gene encodes CDR1 DFQATT and CDR2 SNEGSKA (reference sequence). This chain's CDR3 is CSARSGEGGFNYGYTF. As DNA, the CDR3 is TGCAGTGCTAGGTCCGGCGAGGGGGGATTTAACTATGGCTACACCTTC.

The V and J genes are TRBV20-1 and TRBJ2-7; no firm D call. In germline, CDR1 is DFQATT, CDR2 SNEGSKA (reference sequence). This CDR3 has 10 residues. Deletions cut 5 bases from V and 3 bases from J, with 5 bases between. CDR3 DNA sequence: TGCAGTGCTCTACTCTACGAGCAGTACTTC. Translation gives CSALLYEQYF.

This clonotype showed up many times. The V gene is TRBV9, the J gene TRBJ2-3; no reliable D call. The germline V gene has CDR1 SGDLS and CDR2 YYNGEE. Trimming left V 4 bases short and J 2 bases short, with 14 bases between. The CDR3 consists of 15 residues. CDR3 in DNA: TGTGCCAGCAGCCCCCGACACCTAGTCACAGATACGCAGTATTTT. This encodes CASSPRHLVTDTQYF.